These T cell receptor beta chains were read from a single sample in a study of blood T cell repertoires in COVID-19. Assay: immunoSEQ multiplex PCR; the TCRdb copy retains only in-frame clones and omits some. This table has 250,000 to 350,000 clones, 70% to 90% appearing once. The sample consisted of peripheral blood. The source of these receptors is a woman aged 50 to 60 with active or convalescent COVID-19. Both conserved end residues are part of each CDR3. D genes are given only for firm matches. Clone sizes are given selectively: once, few, many, or a class where the clone is expanded.

d_call: NA
v_call: TRBV19
clone_size: NA
j_call: TRBJ2-7
cdr3_length: 12
cdr3_nt: TGTGCCAGTAGTGAACAGGGCAACGAGCAGTACTTC
cdr3_aa: CASSEQGNEQYF

d_call: NA
v_call: TRBV6-2/TRBV6-3
clone_size: few
j_call: TRBJ1-5
cdr3_length: 16
cdr3_nt: TGTGCCAGCAGTCTGTCACCAGGGCGCGGGGGTCAGCCCCAGCATTTT
cdr3_aa: CASSLSPGRGGQPQHF

d_call: NA
v_call: TRBV6-5
clone_size: NA
j_call: TRBJ1-2
cdr3_length: 14
cdr3_nt: TGTGCCAGCAGTTACTCGAGGTCAGGGATGGGCTACACCTTC
cdr3_aa: CASSYSRSGMGYTF

d_call: NA
v_call: TRBV4-1
clone_size: once
j_call: TRBJ1-1
cdr3_length: 16
cdr3_nt: TGCGCCAGCAGCCAAGAGGAGGTCGGATGGAACACTGAAGCTTTCTTT
cdr3_aa: CASSQEEVGWNTEAFF

d_call: NA
v_call: TRBV7-9
clone_size: few
j_call: TRBJ1-2
cdr3_length: 14
cdr3_nt: TGTGCCAGCAGCTTCGCTGGGGGCGACTATGGCTACACCTTC
cdr3_aa: CASSFAGGDYGYTF

d_call: NA
v_call: TRBV12-3/TRBV12-4
clone_size: NA
j_call: TRBJ2-7
cdr3_length: 13
cdr3_nt: TGTGCCAGCAGTCCCGACAACTCCTACGAGCAGTACTTC
cdr3_aa: CASSPDNSYEQYF

d_call: NA
v_call: TRBV5-4
clone_size: NA
j_call: TRBJ2-7
cdr3_length: 13
cdr3_nt: TGTGCCAGCAAAGGGCGTAGCGACTACGAGCAGTACTTC
cdr3_aa: CASKGRSDYEQYF

d_call: TRBD1
v_call: TRBV7-6
clone_size: once
j_call: TRBJ2-2
cdr3_length: 17
cdr3_nt: TGTGCCAGCAGCTTAGCGCCGGGACAGGGAAACACCGGGGAGCTGTTTTTT
cdr3_aa: CASSLAPGQGNTGELFF

d_call: TRBD2
v_call: TRBV7-2
clone_size: NA
j_call: TRBJ2-7
cdr3_length: 16
cdr3_nt: TGTGCCAGCAGCCTTAGCGGGGGGGAATTTAGATACGAGCAGTACTTC
cdr3_aa: CASSLSGGEFRYEQYF

d_call: TRBD1
v_call: TRBV30
clone_size: NA
j_call: TRBJ2-2
cdr3_length: 16
cdr3_nt: TGTGCCTGGAGCATGCTCGGACAGGGCTCCACCGGGGAGCTGTTTTTT
cdr3_aa: CAWSMLGQGSTGELFF

d_call: TRBD2
v_call: TRBV3-1/TRBV3-2
clone_size: NA
j_call: TRBJ2-1
cdr3_length: 16
cdr3_nt: TGTGCCAGCAGCCAAGCCGTGTCTAGCGGGGGGTTTTTGGAGTTCTTC
cdr3_aa: CASSQAVSSGGFLEFF

d_call: TRBD1
v_call: TRBV4-3
clone_size: NA
j_call: TRBJ2-7
cdr3_length: 15
cdr3_nt: TGCGCCAGCAGCCAAGTGTGGCAGGGGGCCTACGAGCAGTACTTC
cdr3_aa: CASSQVWQGAYEQYF

d_call: NA
v_call: TRBV5-5
clone_size: NA
j_call: TRBJ1-5
cdr3_length: 15
cdr3_nt: TGTGCCAGCAGCTTGATCGGCAGGGGACCTCAGCCCCAGCATTTT
cdr3_aa: CASSLIGRGPQPQHF

d_call: TRBD1
v_call: TRBV15
clone_size: few
j_call: TRBJ1-2
cdr3_length: 15
cdr3_nt: TGTGCCACCAGCAGAGATCAAGGCAGGGGGCAAGGCTACACCTTC
cdr3_aa: CATSRDQGRGQGYTF

d_call: TRBD2
v_call: TRBV7-9
clone_size: NA
j_call: TRBJ2-5
cdr3_length: 16
cdr3_nt: TGTGCCAGCAGCAAAGGGACTAGCGGGGCGCTAGAGACCCAGTACTTC
cdr3_aa: CASSKGTSGALETQYF

d_call: NA
v_call: TRBV6-5
clone_size: NA
j_call: TRBJ1-3
cdr3_length: 15
cdr3_nt: TGTGCCAGCAGCCGGGGACACTCGTCTGGAAACACCATATATTTT
cdr3_aa: CASSRGHSSGNTIYF

d_call: NA
v_call: TRBV6-2/TRBV6-3
clone_size: NA
j_call: TRBJ1-2
cdr3_length: 14
cdr3_nt: TGTGCCAGCAGTTACTCGGGACATCTCTATGGCTACACCTTC
cdr3_aa: CASSYSGHLYGYTF

d_call: NA
v_call: TRBV2
clone_size: NA
j_call: TRBJ1-1
cdr3_length: 13
cdr3_nt: TGTGCCAGCACCGTACAGCAGAACACTGAAGCTTTCTTT
cdr3_aa: CASTVQQNTEAFF

d_call: NA
v_call: TRBV28
clone_size: NA
j_call: TRBJ1-5
cdr3_length: 16
cdr3_nt: TGTGCCAGCAGTTCCCGCGAAATATATAGCAATCAGCCCCAGCATTTT
cdr3_aa: CASSSREIYSNQPQHF

d_call: TRBD1
v_call: TRBV6-5
clone_size: NA
j_call: TRBJ1-3
cdr3_length: 14
cdr3_nt: TGTGCCAGCAGCGGAGGGGGCACAGGAAACACCATATATTTT
cdr3_aa: CASSGGGTGNTIYF

d_call: TRBD1
v_call: TRBV10-2
clone_size: NA
j_call: TRBJ2-7
cdr3_length: 16
cdr3_nt: TGCGCCAGCAGTGAATTAGGGACAGGGGGTCCGGGCGAGCAGTACTTC
cdr3_aa: CASSELGTGGPGEQYF

d_call: TRBD1
v_call: TRBV18
clone_size: few
j_call: TRBJ2-7
cdr3_length: 15
cdr3_nt: TGTGCCAGCTCATCTCGGATGGGACAGGGCTACGAGCAGTACTTC
cdr3_aa: CASSSRMGQGYEQYF

d_call: NA
v_call: TRBV29-1
clone_size: NA
j_call: TRBJ2-7
cdr3_length: 11
cdr3_nt: TGCAGCGTTGTGGCGGGCTACGAGCAGTACTTC
cdr3_aa: CSVVAGYEQYF

d_call: NA
v_call: TRBV10-3
clone_size: NA
j_call: TRBJ1-3
cdr3_length: 17
cdr3_nt: TGTGCCATCAGTGATCAGGGTGGGGGGACCTCTGGAAACACCATATATTTT
cdr3_aa: CAISDQGGGTSGNTIYF

d_call: NA
v_call: TRBV9
clone_size: few
j_call: TRBJ1-2
cdr3_length: 14
cdr3_nt: TGTGCCAGCAGCCCCCAAGGGGGGGGCTATGGCTACACCTTC
cdr3_aa: CASSPQGGGYGYTF

d_call: NA
v_call: TRBV28
clone_size: NA
j_call: TRBJ2-3
cdr3_length: 12
cdr3_nt: TGTGCCAGCAGTTTAATCGGGGATACGCAGTATTTT
cdr3_aa: CASSLIGDTQYF

d_call: TRBD1
v_call: TRBV27
clone_size: NA
j_call: TRBJ1-5
cdr3_length: 15
cdr3_nt: TGTGCCAGCAGTTTCGCCGGGACAGGGAATCAGCCCCAGCATTTT
cdr3_aa: CASSFAGTGNQPQHF

d_call: NA
v_call: TRBV2
clone_size: NA
j_call: TRBJ2-7
cdr3_length: 12
cdr3_nt: TGTGCCAGCAGCGACAGACAGCTTGAGCAGTACTTC
cdr3_aa: CASSDRQLEQYF

d_call: NA
v_call: TRBV5-6
clone_size: NA
j_call: TRBJ1-4
cdr3_length: 14
cdr3_nt: TGTGCCAGCAGCTTGGGGAGAAGAGGTGAAAAACTGTTTTTT
cdr3_aa: CASSLGRRGEKLFF

d_call: TRBD2
v_call: TRBV19
clone_size: once
j_call: TRBJ2-1
cdr3_length: 18
cdr3_nt: TGTGCCACCCACCCGGGACTAGCTAACCCACTCTCCTACAATGAGCAGTTCTTC
cdr3_aa: CATHPGLANPLSYNEQFF

d_call: TRBD1
v_call: TRBV7-9
clone_size: NA
j_call: TRBJ2-7
cdr3_length: 14
cdr3_nt: TGTGCCAGCAGCCCCGACAGGGCATCCTACGAGCAGTACTTC
cdr3_aa: CASSPDRASYEQYF

d_call: TRBD2
v_call: TRBV4-3
clone_size: NA
j_call: TRBJ2-3
cdr3_length: 16
cdr3_nt: TGCGCCTCGGGACTAGCGGGATCCGACTCCACAGATACGCAGTATTTT
cdr3_aa: CASGLAGSDSTDTQYF

d_call: TRBD2
v_call: TRBV15
clone_size: NA
j_call: TRBJ2-1
cdr3_length: 15
cdr3_nt: TGTGCCACCAGCAGACTAGCGGGAGACAAGAATGAGCAGTTCTTC
cdr3_aa: CATSRLAGDKNEQFF

d_call: NA
v_call: TRBV4-2
clone_size: NA
j_call: TRBJ1-4
cdr3_length: 18
cdr3_nt: TGTGCCAGCAGCCAACCCGACCGTCCAGGGGCCGAGGAAGAAAAACTGTTTTTT
cdr3_aa: CASSQPDRPGAEEEKLFF

d_call: TRBD2
v_call: TRBV5-1
clone_size: NA
j_call: TRBJ2-5
cdr3_length: 17
cdr3_nt: TGCGCCAGCAGCTTTGGCGGGGGGGCCTGGGAACAAGAGACCCAGTACTTC
cdr3_aa: CASSFGGGAWEQETQYF

d_call: TRBD1
v_call: TRBV10-3
clone_size: NA
j_call: TRBJ1-2
cdr3_length: 13
cdr3_nt: TGTGCCACCCGAACCACAGGGGGCAACGGCTACACCTTC
cdr3_aa: CATRTTGGNGYTF

d_call: NA
v_call: TRBV29-1
clone_size: NA
j_call: TRBJ1-1
cdr3_length: 14
cdr3_nt: TGCAGCGTTGTGTATCATGGCATGAACACTGAAGCTTTCTTT
cdr3_aa: CSVVYHGMNTEAFF

d_call: NA
v_call: TRBV6-1
clone_size: NA
j_call: TRBJ2-7
cdr3_length: 14
cdr3_nt: TGTGCCAGCAGTGAAGGTCAGATCTCCTACGAGCAGTACTTC
cdr3_aa: CASSEGQISYEQYF

d_call: NA
v_call: TRBV7-9
clone_size: NA
j_call: TRBJ1-3
cdr3_length: 13
cdr3_nt: TGTGCCAGCAGCTTACAGACTGGAAACACCATATATTTT
cdr3_aa: CASSLQTGNTIYF

d_call: TRBD1
v_call: TRBV2
clone_size: NA
j_call: TRBJ2-5
cdr3_length: 16
cdr3_nt: TGTGCCAGCAGTGAAGACCATATGAGGGGGCTGGAGACCCAGTACTTC
cdr3_aa: CASSEDHMRGLETQYF

d_call: TRBD1
v_call: TRBV6-4
clone_size: few
j_call: TRBJ2-3
cdr3_length: 14
cdr3_nt: TGTGCCAGCAGCCGACAGGGTGGGACAGATACGCAGTATTTT
cdr3_aa: CASSRQGGTDTQYF

d_call: NA
v_call: TRBV28
clone_size: NA
j_call: TRBJ1-5
cdr3_length: 15
cdr3_nt: TGTGCCAGCAGCCCCGCCCCCATCTCGGATCAGCCCCAGCATTTT
cdr3_aa: CASSPAPISDQPQHF

d_call: TRBD2
v_call: TRBV19
clone_size: NA
j_call: TRBJ2-1
cdr3_length: 16
cdr3_nt: TGTGCCAGTAGTAAGGGGGGACTAGCGGGGATCAATGAGCAGTTCTTC
cdr3_aa: CASSKGGLAGINEQFF

d_call: TRBD1
v_call: TRBV7-6
clone_size: NA
j_call: TRBJ2-7
cdr3_length: 18
cdr3_nt: TGTGCCAGCAGCCCGTACGGGACAGGGGATGGCGTAAGCTACGAGCAGTACTTC
cdr3_aa: CASSPYGTGDGVSYEQYF

d_call: NA
v_call: TRBV11-2
clone_size: NA
j_call: TRBJ1-2
cdr3_length: 16
cdr3_nt: TGTGCCAGCAGCTTAGAGGGGGGAAAGCTTTCGAGTGGCTACACCTTC
cdr3_aa: CASSLEGGKLSSGYTF

d_call: NA
v_call: TRBV4-1
clone_size: NA
j_call: TRBJ1-1
cdr3_length: 15
cdr3_nt: TGCGCCAGCAGCCCCAGGGAATCCCTGAACACTGAAGCTTTCTTT
cdr3_aa: CASSPRESLNTEAFF

d_call: NA
v_call: TRBV19
clone_size: NA
j_call: TRBJ2-3
cdr3_length: 17
cdr3_nt: TGTGCCAGTAGTAAAGCTACGCGGGGGCCAAGCACAGATACGCAGTATTTT
cdr3_aa: CASSKATRGPSTDTQYF